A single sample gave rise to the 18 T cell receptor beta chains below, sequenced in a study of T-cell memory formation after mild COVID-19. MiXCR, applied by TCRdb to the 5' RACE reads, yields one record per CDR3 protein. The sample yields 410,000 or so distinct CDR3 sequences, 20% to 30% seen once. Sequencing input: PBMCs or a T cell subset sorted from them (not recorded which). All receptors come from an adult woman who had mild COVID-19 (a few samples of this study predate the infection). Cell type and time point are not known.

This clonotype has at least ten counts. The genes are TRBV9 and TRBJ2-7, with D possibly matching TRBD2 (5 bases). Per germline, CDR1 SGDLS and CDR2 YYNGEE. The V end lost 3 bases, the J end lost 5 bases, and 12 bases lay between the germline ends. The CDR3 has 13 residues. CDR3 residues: CASSGTSSHEQYF. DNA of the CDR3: TGTGCCAGCAGCGGGACTTCATCCCACGAGCAGTACTTC.

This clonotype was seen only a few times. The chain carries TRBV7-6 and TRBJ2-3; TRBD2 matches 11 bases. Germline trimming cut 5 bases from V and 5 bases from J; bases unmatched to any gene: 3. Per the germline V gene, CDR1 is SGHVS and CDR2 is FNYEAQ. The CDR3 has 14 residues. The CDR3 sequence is CASSLGTSGDTQYF. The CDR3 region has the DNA TGTGCCAGCAGCCTCGGGACTAGCGGAGATACGCAGTATTTT.

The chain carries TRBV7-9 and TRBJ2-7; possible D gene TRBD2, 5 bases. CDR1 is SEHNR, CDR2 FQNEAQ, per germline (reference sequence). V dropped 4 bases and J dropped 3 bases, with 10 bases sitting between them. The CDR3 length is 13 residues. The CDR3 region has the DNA TGTGCCAGCAGCTATGGAGGAGACTACGAGCAGTACTTC. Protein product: CASSYGGDYEQYF.

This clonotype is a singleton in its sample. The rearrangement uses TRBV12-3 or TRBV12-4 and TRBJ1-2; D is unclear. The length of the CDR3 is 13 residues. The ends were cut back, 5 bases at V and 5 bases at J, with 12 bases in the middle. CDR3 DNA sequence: TGTGCCAGCAGTCGATCGATGGGGTATGGCTACACCTTC. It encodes CASSRSMGYGYTF.

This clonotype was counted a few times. DNA of the CDR3: TGTGCCAGCGTTAGGGACAGGATGGCCGGGGCCCCCTACGAGCAGTACTTC. Its translation: CASVRDRMAGAPYEQYF. V and J are TRBV2 and TRBJ2-7, with 8 bases aligning to TRBD1. Germline trimming cut 8 bases from V and 2 bases from J; bases unmatched to any gene: 17. CDR3 length: 17 amino acids. CDR1 is SNHLY, CDR2 FYNNEI, per germline.

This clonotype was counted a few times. CDR3 amino acids: CASSLFLIGTSGSTDTQYF. DNA for the CDR3: TGTGCCAGCAGCTTATTTTTAATTGGGACTAGCGGGAGCACAGATACGCAGTATTTT. This chain joins TRBV7-2 and TRBJ2-3; 12 nucleotides align to TRBD2. V dropped 2 bases and J dropped 0; count of bases not matched to a gene: 9. Germline CDR1 is SGHTA and CDR2 is FQGNSA. The CDR3 runs 19 residues.

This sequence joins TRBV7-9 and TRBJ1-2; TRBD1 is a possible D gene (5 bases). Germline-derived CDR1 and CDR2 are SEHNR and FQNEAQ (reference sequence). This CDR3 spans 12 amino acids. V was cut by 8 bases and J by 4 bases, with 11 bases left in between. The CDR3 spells CASFQRGYGYTF. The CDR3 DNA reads TGTGCCAGCTTCCAGAGGGGCTATGGCTACACCTTC. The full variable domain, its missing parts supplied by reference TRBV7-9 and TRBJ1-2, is DTGVSQNPRHKITKRGQNVTFRCDPISEHNRLYWYRQTLGQGPEFLTYFQNEAQLEKSRLLSDRFSAERPKGSFSTLEIQRTEQGDSAMYLCASFQRGYGYTFGSGTRLTVV.

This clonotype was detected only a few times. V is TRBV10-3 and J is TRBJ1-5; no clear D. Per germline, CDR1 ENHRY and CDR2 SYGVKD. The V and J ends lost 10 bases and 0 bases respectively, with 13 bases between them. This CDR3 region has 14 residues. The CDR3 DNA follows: TGTGCCACCGAAGAGATTAATAGCAATCAGCCCCAGCATTTT. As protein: CATEEINSNQPQHF.

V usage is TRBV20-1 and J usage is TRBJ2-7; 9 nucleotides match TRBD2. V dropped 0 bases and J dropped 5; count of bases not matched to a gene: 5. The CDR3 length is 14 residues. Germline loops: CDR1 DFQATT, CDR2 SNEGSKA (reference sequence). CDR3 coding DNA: TGCAGTGCTAGAGATGCGGGAGGGCCCCACGAGCAGTACTTC. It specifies CSARDAGGPHEQYF.

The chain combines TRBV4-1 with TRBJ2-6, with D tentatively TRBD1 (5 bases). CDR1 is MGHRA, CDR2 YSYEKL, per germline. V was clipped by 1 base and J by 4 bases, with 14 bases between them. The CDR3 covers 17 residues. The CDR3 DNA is TGCGCCAGCAGCCAAGTCCCAGGGTCGCAAGGGGCCAACGTCCTGACTTTC. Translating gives CASSQVPGSQGANVLTF.

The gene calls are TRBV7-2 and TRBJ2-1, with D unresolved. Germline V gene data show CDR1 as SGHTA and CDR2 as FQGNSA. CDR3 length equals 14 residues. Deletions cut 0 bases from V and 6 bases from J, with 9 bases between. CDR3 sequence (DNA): TGTGCCAGCAGCTTAGCGCCCGGCGTCAATGAGCAGTTCTTC. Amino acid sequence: CASSLAPGVNEQFF.

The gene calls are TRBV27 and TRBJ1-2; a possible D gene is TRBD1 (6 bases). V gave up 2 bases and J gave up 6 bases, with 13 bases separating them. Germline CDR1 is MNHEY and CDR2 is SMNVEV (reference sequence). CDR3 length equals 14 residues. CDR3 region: CASSLRGARDGYTF. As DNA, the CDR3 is TGTGCCAGCAGTTTAAGGGGGGCGAGGGATGGCTACACCTTC.

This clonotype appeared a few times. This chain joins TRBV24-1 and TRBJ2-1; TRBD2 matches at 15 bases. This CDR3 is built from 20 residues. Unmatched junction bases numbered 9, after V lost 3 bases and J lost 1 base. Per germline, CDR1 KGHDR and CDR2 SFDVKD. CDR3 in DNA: TGTGCCACCAGTGATCCGGGACTAGCGGGGGGTCGATTTTCCTACAATGAGCAGTTCTTC. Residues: CATSDPGLAGGRFSYNEQFF.

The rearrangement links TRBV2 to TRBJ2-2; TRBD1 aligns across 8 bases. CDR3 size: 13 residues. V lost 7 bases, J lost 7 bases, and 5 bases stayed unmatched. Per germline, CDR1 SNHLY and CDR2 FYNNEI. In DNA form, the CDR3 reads TGTGCCAGCAAGGACAGGGAGCACGGGGAGCTGTTTTTT. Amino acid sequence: CASKDREHGELFF.

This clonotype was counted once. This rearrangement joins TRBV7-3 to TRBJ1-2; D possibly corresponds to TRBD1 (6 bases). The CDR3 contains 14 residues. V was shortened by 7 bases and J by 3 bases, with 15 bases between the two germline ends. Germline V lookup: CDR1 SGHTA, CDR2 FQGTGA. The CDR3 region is CASTLNGGDYGYTF. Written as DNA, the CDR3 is TGTGCCAGCACCCTTAATGGGGGCGACTATGGCTACACCTTC. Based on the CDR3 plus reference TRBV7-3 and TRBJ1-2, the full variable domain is GAGVSQTPSNKVTEKGKYVELRCDPISGHTALYWYRQSLGQGPEFLIYFQGTGAADDSGLPNDRFFAVRPEGSVSTLKIQRTERGDSAVYLCASTLNGGDYGYTFGSGTRLTVV.

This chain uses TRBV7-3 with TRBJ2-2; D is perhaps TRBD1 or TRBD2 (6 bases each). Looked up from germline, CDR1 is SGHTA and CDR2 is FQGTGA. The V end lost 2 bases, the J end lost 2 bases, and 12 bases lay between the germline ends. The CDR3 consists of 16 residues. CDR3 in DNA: TGTGCCAGCAGCTTAGGGGGGACACCTAACACCGGGGAGCTGTTTTTT. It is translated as CASSLGGTPNTGELFF. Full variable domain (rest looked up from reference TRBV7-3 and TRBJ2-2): GAGVSQTPSNKVTEKGKYVELRCDPISGHTALYWYRQSLGQGPEFLIYFQGTGAADDSGLPNDRFFAVRPEGSVSTLKIQRTERGDSAVYLCASSLGGTPNTGELFFGEGSRLTVL.

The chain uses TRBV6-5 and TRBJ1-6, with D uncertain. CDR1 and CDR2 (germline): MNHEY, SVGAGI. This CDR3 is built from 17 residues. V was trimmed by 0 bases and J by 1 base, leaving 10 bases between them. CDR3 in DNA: TGTGCCAGCAGTTACTCGGCAGGAGGTTCCTATAATTCACCCCTCCACTTT. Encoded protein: CASSYSAGGSYNSPLHF.

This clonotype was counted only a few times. The CDR3 DNA sequence: TGCGCCAGCAGCCAAGAATATCCCAGGGGAGGATGGAACACTGAAGCTTTCTTT. Protein product: CASSQEYPRGGWNTEAFF. The J gene is TRBJ1-1, the V gene TRBV4-1, with a possible D match to TRBD1 (6 bases). V lost 0 bases to trimming and J lost 1 base, with 18 bases between them. The germline V gene has CDR1 MGHRA and CDR2 YSYEKL. CDR3 length: 18 residues.